A selection of T cell receptor beta chains follows, all from one sample in a study of blood T cell repertoires in COVID-19. TCRdb's copy holds only in-frame clones and misses some; the assay was immunoSEQ multiplex PCR. The sample yields roughly 34,000 clones, nearly 90% seen once. Sequencing used peripheral blood. These receptors were collected from a man aged 55 to 70 with active COVID-19. Both conserved end residues are trimmed from each CDR3.

j_call | v_call | cdr3_aa
TRBJ2-7 | TRBV3-1/TRBV3-2 | ASSQDNIAGYSYEQY
TRBJ2-3 | TRBV19 | ASSIRAGGSTDTQY
TRBJ1-1 | TRBV6-5 | ASSRGTEAF
TRBJ2-2 | TRBV2 | ASSEQGANTGELF
TRBJ1-4 | TRBV19 | ASSIDGQGALF
TRBJ1-6 | TRBV5-1 | ASREVSSSPLH
TRBJ1-2 | TRBV2 | ASSVVASGYT
TRBJ2-5 | TRBV4-2 | ASSRTSGDLLETQY
TRBJ1-6 | TRBV5-1 | ASSLESGTLH
TRBJ2-5 | TRBV11-3 | ASSLQGQVQETQY
TRBJ1-2 | TRBV7-9 | ASSLARQGGHYGYT
TRBJ1-2 | TRBV7-9 | ASSRGQGRGNNYGYT
TRBJ1-6 | TRBV5-8 | ASSFLLSPLH
TRBJ2-1 | TRBV27 | ASSLWDRSHNEQF
TRBJ1-1 | TRBV29-1 | SVPLGNTEAF
TRBJ2-7 | TRBV6-6 | ASNRPRDSGSGEQY
TRBJ2-5 | TRBV5-5 | ASSGGPNQETQY
TRBJ1-1 | TRBV12-5 | ASGLGISTEAF
TRBJ1-2 | TRBV5-5 | ASSSRPGSYGYT
TRBJ2-1 | TRBV29-1 | SVDLAGVMNEQF
TRBJ2-7 | TRBV11-3 | ASSFRGPYEQY
TRBJ2-7 | TRBV12-3/TRBV12-4 | ASSFPPLYEQY
TRBJ1-1 | TRBV10-3 | AISPSFGLGTEAF
TRBJ1-1 | TRBV7-8 | ASSPLQGALDGEAF